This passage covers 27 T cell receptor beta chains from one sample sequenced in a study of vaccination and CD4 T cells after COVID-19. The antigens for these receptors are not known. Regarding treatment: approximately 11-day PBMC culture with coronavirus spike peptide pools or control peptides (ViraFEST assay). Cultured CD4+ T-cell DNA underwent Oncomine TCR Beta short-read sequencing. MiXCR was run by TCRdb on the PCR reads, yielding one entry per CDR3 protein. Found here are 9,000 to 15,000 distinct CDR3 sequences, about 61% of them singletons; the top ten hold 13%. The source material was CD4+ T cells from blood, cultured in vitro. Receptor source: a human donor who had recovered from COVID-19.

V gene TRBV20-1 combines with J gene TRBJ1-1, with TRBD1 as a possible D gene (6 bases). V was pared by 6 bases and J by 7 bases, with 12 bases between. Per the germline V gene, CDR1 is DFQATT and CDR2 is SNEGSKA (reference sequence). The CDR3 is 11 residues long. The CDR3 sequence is CSARSDSEAFF. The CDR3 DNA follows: TGCAGTGCCCGCTCGGACAGTGAAGCTTTCTTT.

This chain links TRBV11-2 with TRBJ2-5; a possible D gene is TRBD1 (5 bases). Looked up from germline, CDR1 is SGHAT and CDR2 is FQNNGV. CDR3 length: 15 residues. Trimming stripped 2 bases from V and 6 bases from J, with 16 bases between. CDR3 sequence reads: CASSLPFRRGQTQYF. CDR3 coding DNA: TGTGCCAGCAGCTTACCCTTCAGAAGGGGCCAGACCCAGTACTTC.

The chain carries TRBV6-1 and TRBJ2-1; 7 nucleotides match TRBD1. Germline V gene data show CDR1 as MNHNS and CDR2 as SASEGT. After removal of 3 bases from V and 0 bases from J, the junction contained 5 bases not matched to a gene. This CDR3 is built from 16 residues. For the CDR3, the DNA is TGTGCCAGCAGTGAGCCAGACAGGGTCTCCTACAATGAGCAGTTCTTC. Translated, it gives CASSEPDRVSYNEQFF.

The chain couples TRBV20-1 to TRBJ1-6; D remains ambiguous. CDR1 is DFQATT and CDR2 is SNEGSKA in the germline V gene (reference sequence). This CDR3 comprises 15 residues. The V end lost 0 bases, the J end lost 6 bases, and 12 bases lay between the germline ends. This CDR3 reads CSAREQFFLNSPLHF. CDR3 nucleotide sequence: TGCAGTGCTAGAGAACAGTTCTTCCTTAATTCACCCCTCCACTTT.

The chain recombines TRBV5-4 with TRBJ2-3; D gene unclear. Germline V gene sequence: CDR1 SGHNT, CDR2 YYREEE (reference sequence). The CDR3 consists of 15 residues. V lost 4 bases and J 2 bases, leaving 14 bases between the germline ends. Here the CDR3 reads CASSLKTLITDTQYF. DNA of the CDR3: TGTGCCAGCAGCCTCAAAACCCTCATCACAGATACGCAGTATTTT.

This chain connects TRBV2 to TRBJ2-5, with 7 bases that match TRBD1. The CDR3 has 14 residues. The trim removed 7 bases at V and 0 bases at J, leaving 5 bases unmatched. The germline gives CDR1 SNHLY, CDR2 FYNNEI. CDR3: CASNIQGYQETQYF. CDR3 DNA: TGTGCCAGCAACATACAGGGGTACCAAGAGACCCAGTACTTC.

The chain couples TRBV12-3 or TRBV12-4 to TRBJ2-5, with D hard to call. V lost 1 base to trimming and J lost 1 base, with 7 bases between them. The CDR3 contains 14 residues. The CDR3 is CASSLGRSQETQYF. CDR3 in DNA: TGTGCCAGCAGTTTAGGACGTTCCCAAGAGACCCAGTACTTC.

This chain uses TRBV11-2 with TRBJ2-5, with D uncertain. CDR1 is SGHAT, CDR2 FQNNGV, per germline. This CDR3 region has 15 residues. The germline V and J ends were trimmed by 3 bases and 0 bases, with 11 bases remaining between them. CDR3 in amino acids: CASSFFAGYQETQYF. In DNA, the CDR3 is TGTGCCAGCAGCTTTTTCGCCGGGTACCAAGAGACCCAGTACTTC.

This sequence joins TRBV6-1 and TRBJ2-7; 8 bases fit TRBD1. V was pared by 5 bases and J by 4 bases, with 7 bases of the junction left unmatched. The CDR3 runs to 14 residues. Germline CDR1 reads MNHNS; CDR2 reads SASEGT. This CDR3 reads CASSPDRGVYEQYF. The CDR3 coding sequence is TGTGCCAGCAGTCCCGACAGGGGTGTGTACGAGCAGTACTTC.

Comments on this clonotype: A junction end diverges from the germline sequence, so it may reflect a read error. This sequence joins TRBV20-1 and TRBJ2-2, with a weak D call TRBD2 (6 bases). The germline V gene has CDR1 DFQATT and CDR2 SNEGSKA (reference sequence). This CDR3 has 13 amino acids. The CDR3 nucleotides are TGTAGTGCTAGAGAACCCGGGGGCGGGGAGCTGTTTTTT. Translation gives CSAREPGGGELFF.

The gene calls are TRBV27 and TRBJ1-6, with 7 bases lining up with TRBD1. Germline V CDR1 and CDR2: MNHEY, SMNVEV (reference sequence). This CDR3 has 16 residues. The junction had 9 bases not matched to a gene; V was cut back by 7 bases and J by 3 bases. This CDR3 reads CASNSIRQGYNSPLHF. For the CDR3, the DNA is TGTGCCAGCAATTCCATCCGACAGGGCTATAATTCACCCCTCCACTTT.

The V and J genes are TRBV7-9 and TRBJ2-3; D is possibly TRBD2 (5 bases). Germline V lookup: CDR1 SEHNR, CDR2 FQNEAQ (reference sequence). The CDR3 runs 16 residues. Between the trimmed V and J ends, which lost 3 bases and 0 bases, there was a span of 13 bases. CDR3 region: CASSFAGEFSTDTQYF. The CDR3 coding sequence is TGTGCCAGCAGCTTCGCCGGGGAGTTTAGCACAGATACGCAGTATTTT.

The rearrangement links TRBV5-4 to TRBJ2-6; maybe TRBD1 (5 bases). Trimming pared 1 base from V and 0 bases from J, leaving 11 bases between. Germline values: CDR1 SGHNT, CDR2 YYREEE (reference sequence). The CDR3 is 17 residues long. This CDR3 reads CASSLQGMSSGANVLTF. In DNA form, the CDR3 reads TGTGCCAGCAGCTTGCAGGGAATGAGCTCTGGGGCCAACGTCCTGACTTTC.

The CDR3 loop is CASSLLGNTEAFF. The CDR3 DNA reads as TGTGCCAGCAGTTTATTGGGGAACACTGAAGCTTTCTTT. This chain joins TRBV28 and TRBJ1-1, with D uncertain. CDR3 length: 13 amino acids. Deletions cut 1 base from V and 1 base from J, with 4 bases between. Germline V gene sequence: CDR1 MDHEN, CDR2 SYDVKM.

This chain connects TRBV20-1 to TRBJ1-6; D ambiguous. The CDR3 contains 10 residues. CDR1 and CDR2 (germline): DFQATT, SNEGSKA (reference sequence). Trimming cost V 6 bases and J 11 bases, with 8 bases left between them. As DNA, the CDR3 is TGCAGTGCCGACCGTACACCCCTCCACTTT. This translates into CSADRTPLHF.

The CDR3 region has the DNA TGTGCCAGCAGCCGACCCGCCGCGAACACTGAAGCTTTCTTT. It translates to CASSRPAANTEAFF. V gene TRBV7-9 combines with J gene TRBJ1-1; D is ambiguous. This CDR3 contains 14 residues. V lost 5 bases to trimming and J lost 1 base, with 11 bases between them. Germline-derived CDR1 and CDR2 are SEHNR and FQNEAQ (reference sequence).

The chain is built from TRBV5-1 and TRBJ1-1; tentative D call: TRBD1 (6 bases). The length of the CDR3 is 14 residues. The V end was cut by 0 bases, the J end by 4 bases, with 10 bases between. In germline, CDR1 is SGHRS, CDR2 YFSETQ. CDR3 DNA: TGCGCCAGCAGCTTGGCTGGAGGGGGCACTGAAGCTTTCTTT. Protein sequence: CASSLAGGGTEAFF.

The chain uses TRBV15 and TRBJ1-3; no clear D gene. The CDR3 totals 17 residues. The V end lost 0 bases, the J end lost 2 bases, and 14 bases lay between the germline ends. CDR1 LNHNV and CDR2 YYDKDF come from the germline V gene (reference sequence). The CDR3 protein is CATSREFTLRTGNTIYF. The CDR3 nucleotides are TGTGCCACCAGCAGAGAGTTTACCCTGCGCACTGGAAACACCATATATTTT.

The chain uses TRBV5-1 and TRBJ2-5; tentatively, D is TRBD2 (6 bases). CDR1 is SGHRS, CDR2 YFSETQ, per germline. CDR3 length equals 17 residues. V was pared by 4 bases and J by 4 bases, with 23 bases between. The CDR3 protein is CASSQGVGRYALETQYF. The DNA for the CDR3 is TGCGCCAGCAGCCAAGGGGTCGGGAGATACGCCCTAGAGACCCAGTACTTC.

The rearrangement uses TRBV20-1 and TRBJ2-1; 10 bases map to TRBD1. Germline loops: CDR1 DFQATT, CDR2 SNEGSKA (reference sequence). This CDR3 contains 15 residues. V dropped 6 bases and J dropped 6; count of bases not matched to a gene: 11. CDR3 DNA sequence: TGCAGTGCGACAGGGGGCGTTACTAGCAGCAATGAGCAGTTCTTC. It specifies CSATGGVTSSNEQFF.

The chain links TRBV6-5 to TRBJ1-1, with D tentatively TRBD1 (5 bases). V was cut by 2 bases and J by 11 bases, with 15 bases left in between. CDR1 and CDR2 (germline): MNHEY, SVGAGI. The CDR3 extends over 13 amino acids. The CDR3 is CASSYAGRGGAFF. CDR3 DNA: TGTGCCAGCAGTTACGCAGGGCGAGGTGGTGCTTTCTTT.

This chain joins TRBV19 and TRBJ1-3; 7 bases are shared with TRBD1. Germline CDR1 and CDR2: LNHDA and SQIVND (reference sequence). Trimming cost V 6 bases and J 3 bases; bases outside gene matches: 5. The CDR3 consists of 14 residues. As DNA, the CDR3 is TGTGCCAGTAGACTACAGGGGAATGGAAACACCATATATTTT. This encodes CASRLQGNGNTIYF.

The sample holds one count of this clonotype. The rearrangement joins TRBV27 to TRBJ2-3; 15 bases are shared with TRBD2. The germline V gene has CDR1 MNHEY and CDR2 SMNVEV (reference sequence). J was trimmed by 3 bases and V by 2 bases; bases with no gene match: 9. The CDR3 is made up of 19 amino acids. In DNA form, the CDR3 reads TGTGCCAGCAGTTTAGTATTCCGGACTAGCGGGAGGGTAACAGATACGCAGTATTTT. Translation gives CASSLVFRTSGRVTDTQYF.

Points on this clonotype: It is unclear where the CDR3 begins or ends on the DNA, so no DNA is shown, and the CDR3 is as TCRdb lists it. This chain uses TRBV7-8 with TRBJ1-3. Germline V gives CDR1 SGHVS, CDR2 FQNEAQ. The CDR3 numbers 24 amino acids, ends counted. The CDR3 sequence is CASTNQTSMYLCASSFAGGNTIYF.

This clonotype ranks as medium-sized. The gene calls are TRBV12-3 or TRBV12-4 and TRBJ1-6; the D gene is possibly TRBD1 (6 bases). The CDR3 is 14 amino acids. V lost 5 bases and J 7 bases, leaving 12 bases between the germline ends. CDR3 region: CASSPRQVNSPLHF. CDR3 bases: TGTGCCAGCAGTCCCAGACAGGTCAATTCACCCCTCCACTTT.

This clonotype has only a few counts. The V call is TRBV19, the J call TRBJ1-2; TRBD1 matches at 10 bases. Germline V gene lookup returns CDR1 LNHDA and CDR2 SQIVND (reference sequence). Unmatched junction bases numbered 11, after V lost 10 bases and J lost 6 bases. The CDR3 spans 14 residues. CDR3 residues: CATGTGDSLNGYTF. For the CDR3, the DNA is TGTGCCACCGGGACAGGGGACAGTCTTAATGGCTACACCTTC.

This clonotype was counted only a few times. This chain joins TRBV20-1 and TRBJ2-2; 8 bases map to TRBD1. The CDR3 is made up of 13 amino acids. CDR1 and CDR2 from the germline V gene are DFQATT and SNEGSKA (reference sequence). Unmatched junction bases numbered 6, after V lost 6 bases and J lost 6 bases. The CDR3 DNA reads TGCAGTGCCTCCGGACAGGGTCCCGGGGAGCTGTTTTTT. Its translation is CSASGQGPGELFF.